This passage covers 3 T cell receptor beta chains from one sample sequenced in a study of cytomegalovirus exposure and HLA in healthy donors. Clones were read by immunoSEQ multiplex PCR, and TCRdb kept only the in-frame ones, dropping some. The table shows 110,000 to 150,000 clones, with approximately 90% occurring only once. Sequenced material: PBMCs. Receptors were obtained from a man between 18 and 29 years old in good health and CMV-seronegative.

The J gene is TRBJ1-2, the V gene TRBV30; no clear D gene. There are 11 residues in the CDR3. The ends were cut back, 4 bases at V and 8 bases at J, with 11 bases in the middle. Germline CDR1 GTSNPN, CDR2 SVGIG (reference sequence). The CDR3 sequence is CAWTKLAGYTF. CDR3 DNA sequence: TGTGCCTGGACCAAACTTGCGGGCTACACCTTC.

In this sample, this clone turned up once. The rearrangement links TRBV5-1 to TRBJ1-4; 8 positions agree with TRBD1. In germline, CDR1 is SGHRS, CDR2 YFSETQ. The CDR3 consists of 15 residues. With 0 bases clipped from V and 8 bases from J, the junction kept 6 bases outside the gene matches. The CDR3 region has the DNA TGCGCCAGCAGCTTGGAGACAGGGGTTAACGAAAAACTGTTTTTT. This encodes CASSLETGVNEKLFF.

This clone was found a few times. The rearrangement links TRBV19 to TRBJ2-2, with 7 bases fitting TRBD2. CDR1 and CDR2 from the germline V gene are LNHDA and SQIVND (reference sequence). This CDR3 spans 15 amino acids. CDR3 residues: CASGVAGPPTGELFF. CDR3 coding DNA: TGTGCGAGTGGCGTAGCGGGTCCTCCCACCGGGGAGCTGTTTTTT.